The 10 T cell receptor beta chains presented below share a single source sample, sequenced in a study of Ad26.COV2.S vaccination and SARS-CoV-2 variants. Treatment in this sample: 15 to 20 received Ad26.COV2.S at low or high dose, single or two shots; 5 received placebo; per-sample allocation not given. Sampling was performed 63 days after the first vaccine or placebo injection. Repertoires were generated with immunoSEQ multiplex PCR, while TCRdb's copy carries only in-frame clones and drops some. The sample lists about 240,000 clones, around 87% occurring once. The sample was peripheral blood, taken in a trial of Ad26.COV2.S vaccine versus placebo. These receptor sequences come from a person aged 18-60 years who received the Ad26.COV2.S COVID-19 vaccine or a placebo.

The chain has TRBV10-3 and TRBJ2-6; tentatively, D is TRBD1 or TRBD2 (5 bases each). Germline V CDR1 and CDR2: ENHRY, SYGVKD. This CDR3 has 16 residues. Trimming took 6 bases from V and 0 from J, leaving 12 bases between them. Written as DNA, the CDR3 is TGTGCCATCAGGGGACCACAGGACTCTGGGGCCAACGTCCTGACTTTC. Translated, it gives CAIRGPQDSGANVLTF.

CDR3 in DNA: TGCGCCAGCAGCTTGGCCGGACGGGAGGCTGATACGCAGTATTTT. Protein sequence: CASSLAGREADTQYF. The chain joins TRBV5-1 to TRBJ2-3; TRBD2 agrees at 7 bases. The CDR3 sequence is 15 residues long. The V and J ends lost 0 bases and 6 bases, in that order; junction bases with no gene match: 7. Looked up from germline, CDR1 is SGHRS and CDR2 is YFSETQ.

J is TRBJ2-5 and V is TRBV4-3; TRBD2 aligns across 8 bases. Trimming cost V 6 bases and J 4 bases; bases outside gene matches: 7. The CDR3 consists of 14 residues. Germline CDR1 LGHNA, CDR2 YSLEER. DNA of the CDR3: TGCGCCAGCAGTCCCACCGGGGGGGGAGAGACCCAGTACTTC. Translating gives CASSPTGGGETQYF.

Many counts were recorded for this clone. The rearrangement joins TRBV5-1 to TRBJ1-1; 7 bases align to TRBD1. Germline lookup yields CDR1 SGHRS and CDR2 YFSETQ. This CDR3 comprises 14 residues. After removal of 4 bases from V and 6 bases from J, the junction contained 9 bases not matched to a gene. CDR3 sequence (DNA): TGCGCCAGCAGCCTAACAACAGGGGTCGCTGAAGCTTTCTTT. Translating it yields CASSLTTGVAEAFF.

This chain links TRBV30 with TRBJ2-1; D is possibly TRBD1 (6 bases). Per germline, CDR1 GTSNPN and CDR2 SVGIG (reference sequence). Trimming shortened V by 5 bases and J by 7 bases, and 18 bases separated the two germline ends. The CDR3 loop spans 14 amino acids. CDR3 region: CAWGAADQGNEQFF. The CDR3 coding sequence is TGTGCCTGGGGGGCTGCCGACCAGGGGAATGAGCAGTTCTTC.

The rearrangement joins TRBV10-3 to TRBJ2-3; D call uncertain. Trimming shortened V by 6 bases and J by 4 bases, and 8 bases separated the two germline ends. Looked up from germline, CDR1 is ENHRY and CDR2 is SYGVKD. The CDR3 is 12 amino acids. The CDR3 sequence is CAIRKPSDTQYF. CDR3 DNA sequence: TGTGCCATCAGGAAACCCTCAGATACGCAGTATTTT.

The chain links TRBV21-1 to TRBJ2-7; the table assigns TRBD2, which was not confirmed against the DNA. TRBV21-1 counts as a pseudogene. This CDR3 contains 15 residues. The CDR3 region is CASSKASEKSYEQYF. The CDR3 nucleotides read TGTGCCAGCAGCAAGGCTAGCGAGAAATCCTACGAGCAGTACTTC.

The chain joins TRBV5-5 to TRBJ2-3; D unresolved. From germline, CDR1 is SGHKS and CDR2 YYEKEE (reference sequence). The CDR3 has 14 residues. The V end lost 2 bases, the J end lost 0 bases, and 7 bases lay between the germline ends. In DNA, the CDR3 is TGTGCCAGCAGCTTTGGGCAAAGCACAGATACGCAGTATTTT. Its protein is CASSFGQSTDTQYF.

This chain links TRBV28 with TRBJ1-1, with D possibly matching TRBD1 (6 bases). The CDR3 is 15 residues long. Deletions cut 2 bases from V and 2 bases from J, with 12 bases between. CDR1 MDHEN and CDR2 SYDVKM come from the germline V gene. The CDR3 spells CASSLITGINTEAFF. CDR3 DNA: TGTGCCAGCAGTTTAATAACAGGGATAAACACTGAAGCTTTCTTT. Based on the CDR3 plus reference TRBV28 and TRBJ1-1, the full variable domain is DVKVTQSSRYLVKRTGEKVFLECVQDMDHENMFWYRQDPGLGLRLIYFSYDVKMKEKGDIPEGYSVSREKKERFSLILESASTNQTSMYLCASSLITGINTEAFFGQGTRLTVV.

V gene TRBV28 combines with J gene TRBJ1-5; a possible D gene is TRBD1 (6 bases). V was cut by 11 bases and J by 3 bases, with 17 bases left in between. This CDR3 contains 14 residues. Germline CDR1 is MDHEN and CDR2 is SYDVKM. DNA of the CDR3: TGTGCCGGCCAAGTTAGGGGGAACAATCAGCCCCAGCATTTT. Translating gives CAGQVRGNNQPQHF.